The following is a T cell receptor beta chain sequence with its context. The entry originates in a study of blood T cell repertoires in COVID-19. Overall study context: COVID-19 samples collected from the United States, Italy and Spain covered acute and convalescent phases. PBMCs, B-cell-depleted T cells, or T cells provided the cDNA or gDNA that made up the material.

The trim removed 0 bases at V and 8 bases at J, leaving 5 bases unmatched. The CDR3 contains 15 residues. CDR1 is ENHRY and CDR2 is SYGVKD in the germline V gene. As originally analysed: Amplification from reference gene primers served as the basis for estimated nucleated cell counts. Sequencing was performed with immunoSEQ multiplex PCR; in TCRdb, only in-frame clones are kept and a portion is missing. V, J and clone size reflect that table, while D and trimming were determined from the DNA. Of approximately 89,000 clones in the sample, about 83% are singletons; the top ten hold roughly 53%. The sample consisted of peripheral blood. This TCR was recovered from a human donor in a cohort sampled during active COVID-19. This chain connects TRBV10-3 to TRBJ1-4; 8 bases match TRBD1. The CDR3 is CAISESGQGREKLFF. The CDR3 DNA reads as TGTGCCATCAGTGAGTCAGGACAGGGCCGGGAAAAACTGTTTTTT.